These T cell receptor beta chains were read from a single sample in a study of blood T cells in healthy people across ages. TCRdb used MiXCR to reprocess the 5' RACE reads, holding one entry per CDR3 protein. Among roughly 800,000 distinct CDR3 sequences listed, nearly 60% were seen once. Specimen: blood. These TCRs come from a man in his thirties or forties in good health. Each CDR3 is given with its conserved first and last residue. Fields, in order: clone size, J gene, D gene, V gene, CDR3 DNA, CDR3 protein. The D gene is left open where the match is weak. Rows give clone size only sometimes, using once, few, many, or a class for an expanded clone.

>.|TRBJ2-7|TRBD1|TRBV12-3/TRBV12-4
TGTGCCAGCAGCTTGCAGGGGGCGCGGGAGCAGTACTTC
CASSLQGAREQYF
>.|TRBJ1-1|.|TRBV4-2
TGTGCCAGCAGCCAAGGTGGGTTTTCTGAAGCTTTCTTT
CASSQGGFSEAFF
>.|TRBJ2-1|TRBD2|TRBV4-2
TGTGCCAGCAGCCAAGATTATGCGGGAGGGCCTAAGAGCTACAATGAGCAGTTCTTC
CASSQDYAGGPKSYNEQFF
>.|TRBJ2-7|TRBD2|TRBV6-1
TGTGCCAGCAGACAGACTAGCGGGAGCCACGAGCAGTACTTC
CASRQTSGSHEQYF
>.|TRBJ1-2|TRBD1|TRBV20-1
TGCAGTGCTAGAGATGAAACAGGGGGCAACTATGGCTACACCTTC
CSARDETGGNYGYTF
>.|TRBJ1-4|.|TRBV7-2
TGTGCCAGCAGTTATAGAATCTCGTTGCTGGGATCTAATGAAAAACTGTTTTTT
CASSYRISLLGSNEKLFF
>.|TRBJ2-7|.|TRBV7-2
TGTGCCAGCAGCTTAGCGCGGAGAGGCCCAGGACCAAGCTCCTACGAGCAGTACTTC
CASSLARRGPGPSSYEQYF
>.|TRBJ1-2|.|TRBV3-1
TGTGCCAGCAGCCAAGACATAGCGGGTCGCGGCTACACCTTC
CASSQDIAGRGYTF
>.|TRBJ2-3|TRBD2|TRBV20-1
TGCAGTGCTAGACTTAGCGGGAGTCCTACAGATACGCAGTATTTT
CSARLSGSPTDTQYF
>.|TRBJ2-1|.|TRBV12-3/TRBV12-4
TGTGCCAGCACCACCCTCTATAGCTCCTACAATGAGCAGTTCTTC
CASTTLYSSYNEQFF
>.|TRBJ2-7|.|TRBV7-9
TGTGCCAGCAGCTTAGCCCCCTCAGTGGGCGAGCAGTACTTC
CASSLAPSVGEQYF
>.|TRBJ2-5|TRBD1|TRBV20-1
TGCAGTGCTTTCCTGGGACAGCACCTCCAGACCCAGTACTTC
CSAFLGQHLQTQYF
>.|TRBJ2-5|.|TRBV14
TGTGCCAGCAGCCAAGGGGGGCAGGTCGAAGAGACCCAGTACTTC
CASSQGGQVEETQYF
>few|TRBJ2-7|.|TRBV7-2
TGTGCCAGCAGCCCCCCAAGACCCGAGCAGTACTTC
CASSPPRPEQYF
>few|TRBJ2-7|.|TRBV6-1
TGTGCCAGCAGTGACATGGTTTCTGACTCCTACGAGCAGTACTTC
CASSDMVSDSYEQYF
>.|TRBJ2-3|.|TRBV3-1
TGTGCCAGCAGCCAAGGAGTAACGCCGGAGACGCAGTATTTT
CASSQGVTPETQYF
>.|TRBJ2-7|TRBD2|TRBV11-1
TGTGCCAGCAGCTTAGGACGGGGAATAGCGGGCCGCACGTGGACAAACTACGAGCAGTACTTC
CASSLGRGIAGRTWTNYEQYF
>few|TRBJ2-3|.|TRBV4-2
TGTGCCAGCAGCCAAGAGTCGGGGACTGGGACGGGGTATACGCAGTATTTT
CASSQESGTGTGYTQYF
>.|TRBJ2-1|TRBD2|TRBV9
TGTGTCAGCAGCGGGACTAGCGGGACCCAAGAGCAGTTCTTC
CVSSGTSGTQEQFF